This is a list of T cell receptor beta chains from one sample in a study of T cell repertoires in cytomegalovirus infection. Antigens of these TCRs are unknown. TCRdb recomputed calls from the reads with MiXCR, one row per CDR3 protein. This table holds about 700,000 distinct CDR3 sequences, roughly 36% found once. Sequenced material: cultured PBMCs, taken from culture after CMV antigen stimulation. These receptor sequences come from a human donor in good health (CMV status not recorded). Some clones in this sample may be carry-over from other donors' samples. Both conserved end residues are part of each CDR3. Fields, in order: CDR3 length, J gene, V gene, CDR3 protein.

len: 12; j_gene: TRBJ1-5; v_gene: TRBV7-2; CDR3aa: CASSGFNQPQHF
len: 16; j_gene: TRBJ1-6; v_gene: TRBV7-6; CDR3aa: CASSQRTGSENSPLHF
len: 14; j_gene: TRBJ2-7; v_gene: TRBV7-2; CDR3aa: CASSVGALGYEQYF
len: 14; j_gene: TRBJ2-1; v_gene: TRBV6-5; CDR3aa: CASIRLAGDQEQFF
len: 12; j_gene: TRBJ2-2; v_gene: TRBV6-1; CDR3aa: CASRTEVGELFF
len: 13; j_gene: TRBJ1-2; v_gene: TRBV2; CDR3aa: CAWRAPANYGYTF
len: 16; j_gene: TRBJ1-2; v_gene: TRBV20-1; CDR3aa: CSAREGNRGLDYGYTF
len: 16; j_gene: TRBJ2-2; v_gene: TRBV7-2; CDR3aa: CASSPFSTSYTGELFF
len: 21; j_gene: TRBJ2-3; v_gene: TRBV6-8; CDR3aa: CASSYLVGLAGGPFPTDTQYF
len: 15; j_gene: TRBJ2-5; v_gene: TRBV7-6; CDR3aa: CASSLVGTGWETQYF
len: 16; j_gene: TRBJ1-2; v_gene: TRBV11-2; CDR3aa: CASSLGAGAAHYGYTF
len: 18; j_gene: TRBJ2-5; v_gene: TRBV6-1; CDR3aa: CASSDKDHSRGPQETQYF
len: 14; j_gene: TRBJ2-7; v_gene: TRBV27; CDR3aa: CASSFAPSRGEQYF
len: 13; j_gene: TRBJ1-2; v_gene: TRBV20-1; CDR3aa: CSARKDLNYGYTF
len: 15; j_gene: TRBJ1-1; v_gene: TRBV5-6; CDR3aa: CASNHGGGVNTEAFF
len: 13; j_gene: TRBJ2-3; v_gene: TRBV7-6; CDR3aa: CASSYDLTDTQYF
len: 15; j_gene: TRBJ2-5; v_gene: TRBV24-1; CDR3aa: CATSEKQGGKETQYF
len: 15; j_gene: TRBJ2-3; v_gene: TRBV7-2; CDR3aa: CASSLGTVSTDTQYF
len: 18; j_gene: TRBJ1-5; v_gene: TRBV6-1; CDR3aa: CASSEREGTVNSNQPQHF
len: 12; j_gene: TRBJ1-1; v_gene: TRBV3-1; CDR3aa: CASRGSSTEAFF
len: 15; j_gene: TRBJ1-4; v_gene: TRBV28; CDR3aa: CATSPGGATNEKLFF
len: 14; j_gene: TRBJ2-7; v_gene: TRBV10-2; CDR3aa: CASREGQGVYEQYF
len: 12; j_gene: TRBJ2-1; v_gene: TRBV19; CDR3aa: CASSHKYNEQFF
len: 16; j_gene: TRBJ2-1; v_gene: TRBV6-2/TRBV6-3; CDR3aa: CASSYAAPGSYNEQFF
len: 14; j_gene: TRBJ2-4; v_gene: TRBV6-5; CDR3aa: CASRSTSGVDIQYF
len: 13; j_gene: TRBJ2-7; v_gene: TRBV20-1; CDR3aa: CSARLAGSYEQYF
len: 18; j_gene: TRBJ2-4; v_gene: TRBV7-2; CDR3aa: CASSYQTPGPLRRNIQYF
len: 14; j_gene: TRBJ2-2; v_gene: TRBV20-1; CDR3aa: CSARDQGGTGELFF
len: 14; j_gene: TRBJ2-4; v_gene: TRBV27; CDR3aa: CASRSPGTQNIQYF
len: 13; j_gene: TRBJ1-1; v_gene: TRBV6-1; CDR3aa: CASRNRGMTEAFF
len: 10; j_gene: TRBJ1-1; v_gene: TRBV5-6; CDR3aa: CASGLTEAFF
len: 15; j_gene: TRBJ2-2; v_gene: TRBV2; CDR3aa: CASSEASRGTGELFF
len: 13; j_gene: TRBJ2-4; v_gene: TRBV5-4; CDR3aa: CASSSGTRNIQYF
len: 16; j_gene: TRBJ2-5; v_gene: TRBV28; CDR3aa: CASSRSWDRDQETQYF
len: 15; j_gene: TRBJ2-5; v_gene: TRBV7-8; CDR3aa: CASSPLAGVQETQYF
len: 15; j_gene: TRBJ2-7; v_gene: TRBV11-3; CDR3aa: CASSLGDYLSYEQYF
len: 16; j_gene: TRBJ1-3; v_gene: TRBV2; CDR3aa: CASTPGTVSSGNTIYF
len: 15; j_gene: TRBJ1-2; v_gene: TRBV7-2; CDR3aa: CASSFRQGESLGYTF
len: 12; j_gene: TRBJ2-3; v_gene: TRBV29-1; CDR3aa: CSAMPRTDTQYF
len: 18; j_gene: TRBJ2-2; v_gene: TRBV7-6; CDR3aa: CASRLGGGRKTNTGELFF
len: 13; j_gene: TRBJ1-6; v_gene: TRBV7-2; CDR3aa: CASTPTVNSPLHF
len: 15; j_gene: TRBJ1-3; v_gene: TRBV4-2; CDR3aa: CASSLNQGGGNTIYF
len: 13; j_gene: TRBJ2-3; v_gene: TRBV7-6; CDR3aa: CASSRGGADTQYF
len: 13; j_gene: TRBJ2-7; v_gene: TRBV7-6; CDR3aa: CASSLTTLREQYF